The rows below give T cell receptor beta chains drawn from one sample of a study of cytomegalovirus exposure and HLA in healthy donors. Generated by immunoSEQ multiplex PCR, the TCRdb table keeps only in-frame clones and is missing some. Counted here are some 130,000 clones, approximately 84% occurring once; the ten biggest clones make up more than 1.4%. The sample taken for sequencing was PBMCs. These receptors all come from a woman between 25 and 40 years old in good health and CMV-seronegative. Both conserved end residues are part of each CDR3. D genes are given only for firm matches. Size is omitted from some rows. Given values are once, few, many or a class for expanded clones.

v_call: TRBV27
d_call: TRBD2
j_call: TRBJ2-7
clone_size: few
cdr3_nt: TGTGCCAGCAGTTCCCCCGGGAGGGTTGGCGAGCAGTACTTC
cdr3_aa: CASSSPGRVGEQYF

v_call: TRBV18
d_call: TRBD1
j_call: TRBJ2-5
clone_size: -
cdr3_nt: TGTGCCAGCTCAGCAGCAAACCGGGACAGGGGAGAGACCCAGTACTTC
cdr3_aa: CASSAANRDRGETQYF

v_call: TRBV4-2
d_call: TRBD1
j_call: TRBJ1-2
clone_size: -
cdr3_nt: TGTGCCAGCAGCCAAGGCAACGACAGGGGGAACTATGGCTACACCTTC
cdr3_aa: CASSQGNDRGNYGYTF

v_call: TRBV5-1
d_call: -
j_call: TRBJ1-6
clone_size: -
cdr3_nt: TGCGCCAGCAGCGAGGACGGACAGAAAAATTCACCCCTCCACTTT
cdr3_aa: CASSEDGQKNSPLHF

v_call: TRBV5-1
d_call: TRBD1
j_call: TRBJ2-3
clone_size: once
cdr3_nt: TGCGCCAGCAGCTTGGGGTCCGGGACAGGGGAAGGGTATACGCAGTATTTT
cdr3_aa: CASSLGSGTGEGYTQYF

v_call: TRBV2
d_call: -
j_call: TRBJ2-1
clone_size: once
cdr3_nt: TGTGCCAGCAGCTACACATTCGAGGAGTTCTTC
cdr3_aa: CASSYTFEEFF

v_call: TRBV5-1
d_call: -
j_call: TRBJ1-1
clone_size: -
cdr3_nt: TGCGCCAGCAGCCCGTATTGGAGCCCTGAAGCTTTCTTT
cdr3_aa: CASSPYWSPEAFF

v_call: TRBV5-6
d_call: TRBD2
j_call: TRBJ2-5
clone_size: -
cdr3_nt: TGTGCCAGCAGCTTTTGGACTAGCGGGGGAATTAGAGAGACCCAGTACTTC
cdr3_aa: CASSFWTSGGIRETQYF

v_call: TRBV7-3
d_call: TRBD2
j_call: TRBJ2-7
clone_size: -
cdr3_nt: TGTGCCAGCAGCTTAATCGGACTAGGGCCCTACGAGCAGTACTTC
cdr3_aa: CASSLIGLGPYEQYF

v_call: TRBV5-4
d_call: TRBD1
j_call: TRBJ1-2
clone_size: -
cdr3_nt: TGTGCCAGCAGCGAGACAGGGGCCCATGGCTACACCTTC
cdr3_aa: CASSETGAHGYTF

v_call: TRBV5-8
d_call: -
j_call: TRBJ2-6
clone_size: few
cdr3_nt: TGTGCCAGCAGCTTGGGGTGGGGGCGCCACTCTGGGGCCAACGTCCTGACTTTC
cdr3_aa: CASSLGWGRHSGANVLTF

v_call: TRBV4-3
d_call: -
j_call: TRBJ1-2
clone_size: -
cdr3_nt: TGCGCCAGCAGCCAAGAGGTAACAGGGATTTATGGCTACACCTTC
cdr3_aa: CASSQEVTGIYGYTF

v_call: TRBV2
d_call: TRBD2
j_call: TRBJ2-3
clone_size: -
cdr3_nt: TGTGCCAGCAGTGAAAGGGGACTAAGCACAGATACGCAGTATTTT
cdr3_aa: CASSERGLSTDTQYF

v_call: TRBV28
d_call: -
j_call: TRBJ2-3
clone_size: once
cdr3_nt: TGTGCCACCAATGAGCGCCGCGCCCTCAATACGCAGTATTTT
cdr3_aa: CATNERRALNTQYF

v_call: TRBV5-3
d_call: -
j_call: TRBJ2-1
clone_size: medium-sized
cdr3_nt: TGTGCCAGAAGCTTGGGACAATCCTACAATGAGCAGTTCTTC
cdr3_aa: CARSLGQSYNEQFF

v_call: TRBV4-2
d_call: TRBD2
j_call: TRBJ2-1
clone_size: -
cdr3_nt: TGTGCCAGCAGCCAAGCCTCGACTAGCGGGGGGGCCTACAATGAGCAGTTCTTC
cdr3_aa: CASSQASTSGGAYNEQFF

v_call: TRBV9
d_call: TRBD2
j_call: TRBJ2-1
clone_size: -
cdr3_nt: TGTGCCAGCAGCGTTAACAGCGGGGGCTACAATGAGCAGTTCTTC
cdr3_aa: CASSVNSGGYNEQFF

v_call: TRBV7-3
d_call: -
j_call: TRBJ2-6
clone_size: once
cdr3_nt: TGTGCCAGCAGCTTAAATCCGGGGGTTTACGGGGCCAACGTCCTGACTTTC
cdr3_aa: CASSLNPGVYGANVLTF

v_call: TRBV28
d_call: -
j_call: TRBJ2-3
clone_size: once
cdr3_nt: TGTGCCAGCAGTAACAGGGCAGATACGCAGTATTTT
cdr3_aa: CASSNRADTQYF

v_call: TRBV7-9
d_call: -
j_call: TRBJ1-2
clone_size: -
cdr3_nt: TGTGCCAGCAGCTTGCGGGGTTTGGGTAACTATGGCTACACCTTC
cdr3_aa: CASSLRGLGNYGYTF

v_call: TRBV12-5
d_call: TRBD1
j_call: TRBJ1-2
clone_size: -
cdr3_nt: TGTGCTAGTGGTGTCCGGGACAGGGGTGGCTACACCTTC
cdr3_aa: CASGVRDRGGYTF

v_call: TRBV11-1
d_call: -
j_call: TRBJ2-1
clone_size: -
cdr3_nt: TGTGCCAGCAGCTTAGACAGGCTGGGTGAGCAGTTCTTC
cdr3_aa: CASSLDRLGEQFF

v_call: TRBV5-1
d_call: TRBD1
j_call: TRBJ2-1
clone_size: -
cdr3_nt: TGCGCCAGCAGCTGGGACAGGGGGTCCCCCTATGAGCAGTTCTTC
cdr3_aa: CASSWDRGSPYEQFF

v_call: TRBV7-2
d_call: -
j_call: TRBJ2-2
clone_size: few
cdr3_nt: TGTGCCAGCAGCTTATTTTCCAGGGGTAACACCGGGGAGCTGTTTTTT
cdr3_aa: CASSLFSRGNTGELFF

v_call: TRBV5-1
d_call: -
j_call: TRBJ2-7
clone_size: -
cdr3_nt: TGCGCCAGCAGCCTGGCAGGACAGAGAACCTACGAGCAGTACTTC
cdr3_aa: CASSLAGQRTYEQYF

v_call: TRBV7-9
d_call: -
j_call: TRBJ2-3
clone_size: -
cdr3_nt: TGTGCCAGCAGCTTATCTGGGAGTGGCACAGATACGCAGTATTTT
cdr3_aa: CASSLSGSGTDTQYF

v_call: TRBV7-6
d_call: TRBD2
j_call: TRBJ2-1
clone_size: -
cdr3_nt: TGTGCCAGCAGCTTAGTACCCCCTACTAGCGGGGGGGCCAATGAGCAGTTCTTC
cdr3_aa: CASSLVPPTSGGANEQFF

v_call: TRBV6-4
d_call: TRBD2
j_call: TRBJ2-3
clone_size: once
cdr3_nt: TGTGCCAGCAGTGCCCCGGAGAAAGCGGGGAGGAAATATTTT
cdr3_aa: CASSAPEKAGRKYF

v_call: TRBV6-1
d_call: TRBD1
j_call: TRBJ2-7
clone_size: -
cdr3_nt: TGTGCCACTAATGACAGGGGGCGCTGGGGATACGAGCAGTACTTC
cdr3_aa: CATNDRGRWGYEQYF

v_call: TRBV19
d_call: TRBD1
j_call: TRBJ1-6
clone_size: once
cdr3_nt: TGTGCCAGTAGTACGGGACAGGGGTTGGGTAATTCACCCCTCCACTTT
cdr3_aa: CASSTGQGLGNSPLHF

v_call: TRBV2
d_call: -
j_call: TRBJ2-5
clone_size: -
cdr3_nt: TGTGCCAGCAGTCGATCGACTACCCAAGAGACCCAGTACTTC
cdr3_aa: CASSRSTTQETQYF

v_call: TRBV5-1
d_call: TRBD1
j_call: TRBJ1-3
clone_size: -
cdr3_nt: TGCGCCAGCAGCTTGGGGGCTGGACAGGGGTTCTCTGGAAACACCATATATTTT
cdr3_aa: CASSLGAGQGFSGNTIYF

v_call: TRBV29-1
d_call: TRBD1
j_call: TRBJ1-2
clone_size: -
cdr3_nt: TGCAGCGTTGCCGGGACAGGGGGCTCTAACTATGGCTACACCTTC
cdr3_aa: CSVAGTGGSNYGYTF

v_call: TRBV5-1
d_call: TRBD2
j_call: TRBJ2-1
clone_size: -
cdr3_nt: TGCGCCAGCAGCTTCCAGACTAGCGGGGACTATGAGCAGTTCTTC
cdr3_aa: CASSFQTSGDYEQFF

v_call: TRBV9
d_call: -
j_call: TRBJ1-2
clone_size: -
cdr3_nt: TGTGCCAGCAGCGTAGAGGGCGCGGGTCTAGAGACCTTC
cdr3_aa: CASSVEGAGLETF

v_call: TRBV6-6
d_call: TRBD1
j_call: TRBJ2-1
clone_size: -
cdr3_nt: TGTGCCAGCACCGAGGGACAGGGGAATTTCTATAATGAGCAGTTCTTC
cdr3_aa: CASTEGQGNFYNEQFF

v_call: TRBV6-1
d_call: TRBD1
j_call: TRBJ1-3
clone_size: few
cdr3_nt: TGTGCCAGCAGTGAGGGGACAGGGGGCAACACCATATATTTT
cdr3_aa: CASSEGTGGNTIYF

v_call: TRBV18
d_call: TRBD1
j_call: TRBJ1-2
clone_size: -
cdr3_nt: TGTGCCAGCTCACCACCCCGGGACAGGGCAACAGGGGGCTACACCTTC
cdr3_aa: CASSPPRDRATGGYTF

v_call: TRBV6-6
d_call: TRBD1
j_call: TRBJ2-7
clone_size: -
cdr3_nt: TGTGCCAGCAGTTACACAGGGGGCGACTACTACGAGCAGTACTTC
cdr3_aa: CASSYTGGDYYEQYF

v_call: TRBV7-9
d_call: -
j_call: TRBJ2-7
clone_size: -
cdr3_nt: TGTGCCAGCAGCTCACCGGGGTTCCCCTACGAGCAGTACTTC
cdr3_aa: CASSSPGFPYEQYF

v_call: TRBV11-2
d_call: -
j_call: TRBJ2-3
clone_size: -
cdr3_nt: TGTGCCAGCAGCCGGTTACCCTACACAGATACGCAGTATTTT
cdr3_aa: CASSRLPYTDTQYF

v_call: TRBV6-1
d_call: -
j_call: TRBJ1-2
clone_size: once
cdr3_nt: TGTGCCAGCAGTGAAGCTTCACAGGGTATTTTGGTCTATGGCTACACCTTC
cdr3_aa: CASSEASQGILVYGYTF

v_call: TRBV14
d_call: -
j_call: TRBJ2-5
clone_size: -
cdr3_nt: TGTGCCAGCAGCCAAGATATCGGGTCTGGGACCCAGTACTTC
cdr3_aa: CASSQDIGSGTQYF

v_call: TRBV7-6
d_call: TRBD1
j_call: TRBJ2-7
clone_size: -
cdr3_nt: TGTGCCAGCAGCCCCGGGACAGGGGTGAGGACCTACGAGCAGTACTTC
cdr3_aa: CASSPGTGVRTYEQYF

v_call: TRBV7-2
d_call: -
j_call: TRBJ2-5
clone_size: once
cdr3_nt: TGTGCCAGCAGCCCCCGCGGGGGCAGGGAGACCCAGTACTTC
cdr3_aa: CASSPRGGRETQYF

v_call: TRBV30
d_call: -
j_call: TRBJ1-3
clone_size: -
cdr3_nt: TGTGCCTGGAGTTTCACCCTTTTCCGGGGATCTGGAAACACCATATATTTT
cdr3_aa: CAWSFTLFRGSGNTIYF

v_call: TRBV28
d_call: TRBD2
j_call: TRBJ2-5
clone_size: -
cdr3_nt: TGTGCCAGCAGTTTCGGTCGCGGACTAGCGGGGTCAGAGACCCAGTACTTC
cdr3_aa: CASSFGRGLAGSETQYF

v_call: TRBV10-3
d_call: TRBD1
j_call: TRBJ1-2
clone_size: -
cdr3_nt: TGTGCCAACCGACAGGGCCCAGATGGCTACACCTTC
cdr3_aa: CANRQGPDGYTF

v_call: TRBV29-1
d_call: -
j_call: TRBJ1-4
clone_size: -
cdr3_nt: TGCAGCGTTGAGAGCACCGGGGGTGGTGAAAAACTGTTTTTT
cdr3_aa: CSVESTGGGEKLFF

v_call: TRBV18
d_call: -
j_call: TRBJ2-7
clone_size: -
cdr3_nt: TGTGCCAGCTCACCCCGGGGATCCTACGAGCAGTACTTC
cdr3_aa: CASSPRGSYEQYF

v_call: TRBV2
d_call: -
j_call: TRBJ2-2
clone_size: -
cdr3_nt: TGTGCCAGCCAGAAGGGGCCCGGGGAGCTGTTTTTT
cdr3_aa: CASQKGPGELFF

v_call: TRBV6-1
d_call: TRBD1
j_call: TRBJ1-1
clone_size: few
cdr3_nt: TGTGCCAGCAGTGAAGCGAGGACAGGGGGCACTGAAGCTTTCTTT
cdr3_aa: CASSEARTGGTEAFF

v_call: TRBV7-9
d_call: TRBD1
j_call: TRBJ1-1
clone_size: -
cdr3_nt: TGTGCCAGCAGCTCGGGACAGATCATGAACACTGAAGCTTTCTTT
cdr3_aa: CASSSGQIMNTEAFF

v_call: TRBV15
d_call: TRBD1
j_call: TRBJ1-1
clone_size: -
cdr3_nt: TGTGCCACCAGCAGAGATAGTTACAGGGGGCAAGGGTTGAACACTGAAGCTTTCTTT
cdr3_aa: CATSRDSYRGQGLNTEAFF

v_call: TRBV6-5
d_call: -
j_call: TRBJ2-7
clone_size: -
cdr3_nt: TGTGCCAGCCGGGGAGGATCCTACGAGCAGTACTTC
cdr3_aa: CASRGGSYEQYF